The 13 T cell receptor beta chains in this list originate from one sample, sequenced in a study of pediatric ulcerative colitis. Measured with immunoSEQ multiplex PCR; TCRdb has only the in-frame clones, and not every one. The sample holds roughly 19,000 clones; around 74% are singletons and the top ten take around 7%. During colonoscopy, one to two rectal pinch biopsies were collected. Material for sequencing was gut tissue. The receptors here all came from a boy younger than 18 with moderate ulcerative colitis.

The V gene is TRBV6-1, the J gene TRBJ2-6; 9 bases agree with TRBD1. Unmatched junction bases numbered 5, after V lost 9 bases and J lost 2 bases. CDR1 and CDR2 from the germline V gene are MNHNS and SASEGT. CDR3 length: 15 residues. The CDR3 loop is CARPGQGAGANVLTF. The CDR3 region has the DNA TGTGCCAGACCGGGACAGGGCGCTGGGGCCAACGTCCTGACTTTC.

V gene TRBV9 combines with J gene TRBJ1-4; no firm D call. Trimming took off 3 bases at V and 8 bases at J, with 17 bases between the two ends. The CDR3 runs to 15 residues. Germline CDR1 and CDR2: SGDLS and YYNGEE. CDR3 in amino acids: CASSAKTAGKEKLFF. The CDR3 nucleotides read TGTGCCAGCAGCGCGAAGACGGCGGGGAAAGAAAAACTGTTTTTT. Filled out from reference TRBV9 and TRBJ1-4, the complete variable domain reads DSGVTQTPKHLITATGQRVTLRCSPRSGDLSVYWYQQSLDQGLQFLIQYYNGEERAKGNILERFSAQQFPDLHSELNLSSLELGDSALYFCASSAKTAGKEKLFFGSGTQLSVL.

The chain joins TRBV5-8 to TRBJ2-2; no clear D. This CDR3 comprises 17 residues. CDR1 and CDR2 from the germline V gene are SGHTS and YDEGEE. V lost 0 bases, J lost 0 bases, and 12 bases lay in between. The CDR3 protein is CASSLGRPRTNTGELFF. The DNA of the CDR3 is TGTGCCAGCAGCTTGGGGCGGCCCAGGACGAACACCGGGGAGCTGTTTTTT.

The rearrangement links TRBV19 to TRBJ2-3, with D possibly being TRBD1 (6 bases). The V end lost 5 bases, the J end lost 0 bases, and 15 bases lay between the germline ends. The CDR3 runs 16 residues. Per the germline V gene, CDR1 is LNHDA and CDR2 is SQIVND (reference sequence). The CDR3 here is CASSDQGMLSTDTQYF. The DNA for the CDR3 is TGTGCCAGTAGTGATCAGGGGATGCTTAGCACAGATACGCAGTATTTT.

The V call is TRBV5-5, the J call TRBJ2-7; 8 nucleotides line up with TRBD1. Per germline, CDR1 SGHKS and CDR2 YYEKEE (reference sequence). V trimming: 5 bases; J trimming: 5 bases; junction bases outside the gene matches: 12. CDR3 length: 15 amino acids. DNA of the CDR3: TGTGCCAGCAGGCGTACAGGGGGTAGTTCCCACGAGCAGTACTTC. Encoded protein: CASRRTGGSSHEQYF.

This clone was counted once. V usage is TRBV7-9 and J usage is TRBJ2-1; TRBD2 matches at 14 bases. The V gene end was trimmed by 5 bases and the J gene end by 3 bases; junction bases not matched to a gene: 6. This CDR3 comprises 17 residues. From germline, CDR1 is SEHNR and CDR2 FQNEAQ (reference sequence). CDR3 bases: TGTGCCAGCAGCCCGGGACTAGCGGGAGCGAACTACAATGAGCAGTTCTTC. This gives the protein CASSPGLAGANYNEQFF.

V is TRBV9 and J is TRBJ1-3; 9 nucleotides align to TRBD1. This CDR3 region has 16 residues. Germline V gene sequence: CDR1 SGDLS, CDR2 YYNGEE. J lost 4 bases, V lost 0 bases, and 5 bases had no gene match. In DNA form, the CDR3 reads TGTGCCAGCAGCGTAGTGGGGACAGGGAAAGGAAACACCATATATTTT. Its protein product is CASSVVGTGKGNTIYF.

The chain has TRBV6-6 and TRBJ2-7; TRBD1 is a possible D gene (6 bases). V was clipped by 2 bases and J by 7 bases, with 12 bases between them. Per the germline V gene, CDR1 is MNHNY and CDR2 is SVGAGI (reference sequence). CDR3 size: 13 residues. The CDR3 reads CASSYTGSLEQYF. CDR3 sequence (DNA): TGTGCCAGCAGTTACACAGGGTCCCTAGAGCAGTACTTC.

The chain recombines TRBV25-1 with TRBJ1-6; D not resolved. V was cut by 1 base and J by 7 bases, with 8 bases left in between. From germline, CDR1 is MGHDK and CDR2 SYGVNS. The CDR3 spans 14 residues. Here the CDR3 DNA reads TGTGCCAGCAGTGAATCCTTCGGGAATTCACCCCTCCACTTT. Its protein is CASSESFGNSPLHF.

The V call is TRBV6-5, the J call TRBJ2-1; D uncertain. Deletions cut 6 bases from V and 5 bases from J, with 14 bases between. The CDR3 sequence is 14 residues long. The germline CDR1 and CDR2 sequences are MNHEY and SVGAGI. The CDR3 sequence: CASRGNSRNNEQFF. The CDR3 DNA reads as TGTGCCAGCAGGGGGAATAGCCGAAACAATGAGCAGTTCTTC.

V and J are TRBV6-5 and TRBJ1-5; a weak D match, TRBD1 (5 bases). This CDR3 has 15 residues. Germline V gene sequence: CDR1 MNHEY, CDR2 SVGAGI. The V and J ends lost 6 bases and 1 base respectively, with 13 bases between them. The DNA of the CDR3 is TGTGCCAGCAGAAAAGACAGTGGGAGCAATCAGCCCCAGCATTTT. Amino acid sequence: CASRKDSGSNQPQHF.

This rearrangement joins TRBV5-1 to TRBJ1-1; D is unresolved. V gave up 0 bases and J gave up 6 bases, with 15 bases separating them. CDR1 and CDR2 (germline): SGHRS, YFSETQ. The CDR3 has 15 residues. DNA of the CDR3: TGCGCCAGCAGCTTGGGCCCCGATGTAGGCTCTGAAGCTTTCTTT. Residues: CASSLGPDVGSEAFF.

The chain recombines TRBV2 with TRBJ2-5, with D perhaps TRBD1 (6 bases). Germline V gene sequence: CDR1 SNHLY, CDR2 FYNNEI. The CDR3 has 14 amino acids. V gave up 6 bases and J gave up 1 base, with 12 bases separating them. CDR3 nucleotide sequence: TGTGCCAGCAGACCCGACAGGTCCCAAGAGACCCAGTACTTC. It yields the protein CASRPDRSQETQYF.